One sample yielded the 28 T cell receptor beta chains listed below, sequenced in a study of identical twins. TCRdb analysed the 5' RACE reads with MiXCR anew, one entry per CDR3 protein. Of more than 1.5 million distinct CDR3 sequences in the sample, around 33% were seen once. Sequencing input: cord blood. The receptor set was obtained from a newborn girl in good health.

This clonotype was observed a single time. The chain has TRBV10-3 and TRBJ1-5, with D unclear. This CDR3 has 16 residues. The germline V gene has CDR1 ENHRY and CDR2 SYGVKD. With 6 bases removed from V and 0 bases from J, the gap between germline ends came to 15 bases. CDR3 nucleotides: TGTGCCATCAGCGGACCCTTTGCGGTTAGCAATCAGCCCCAGCATTTT. It codes for CAISGPFAVSNQPQHF.

In this sample, this clonotype turned up many times. The rearrangement joins TRBV5-1 to TRBJ2-7, with TRBD1 matching over 7 bases. J lost 2 bases, V lost 3 bases, and 5 bases had no gene match. This CDR3 has 14 amino acids. Germline V gene data show CDR1 as SGHRS and CDR2 as YFSETQ. The CDR3, as DNA: TGCGCCAGCAGCTCTACAGGGGTGGCCTACGAGCAGTACTTC. Translating gives CASSSTGVAYEQYF.

The chain recombines TRBV20-1 with TRBJ1-2; 7 bases match TRBD1. J gave up 5 bases and V 0 bases, and 6 bases lay outside the gene matches. Per the germline V gene, CDR1 is DFQATT and CDR2 is SNEGSKA (reference sequence). The CDR3 covers 14 residues. The CDR3 spells CSAREERGRYGYTF. The CDR3 bases are TGCAGTGCTAGAGAGGAAAGGGGGCGGTATGGCTACACCTTC.

This clonotype has just one count. This chain joins TRBV3-1 and TRBJ2-4; 11 bases fit TRBD2. The germline gives CDR1 LGHDT, CDR2 YNNKEL (reference sequence). The junction had 3 bases not matched to a gene; V was cut back by 1 base and J by 7 bases. This CDR3 region has 15 residues. The CDR3 sequence: CASSQVGTSGNIQYF. The CDR3 DNA follows: TGTGCCAGCAGCCAAGTGGGGACTAGCGGTAACATTCAGTACTTC.

The chain combines TRBV20-1 with TRBJ2-2; TRBD2 agrees at 13 bases. The CDR3 has 15 amino acids. Germline CDR1 reads DFQATT; CDR2 reads SNEGSKA (reference sequence). The V gene end was trimmed by 3 bases and the J gene end by 7 bases; junction bases not matched to a gene: 5. The CDR3 sequence: CSASPLAGGIGELFF. The CDR3 nucleotides are TGCAGTGCTAGCCCACTAGCGGGAGGGATCGGGGAGCTGTTTTTT.

Points on this clonotype: The junction departs from germline at one end; a sequencing error may be responsible. The chain uses TRBV9 and TRBJ2-3; D might be TRBD1 or TRBD2, each matching 5 bases. Germline assignment: CDR1 SGDLS and CDR2 YYNGEE. The CDR3 sequence is 18 residues long. The CDR3: CSSSGNHRDARNTDTQYF. DNA of the CDR3: TGTTCCAGCAGCGGAAACCACCGGGACGCGAGGAACACAGATACGCAGTATTTT. Drawing the rest from reference TRBV9 and TRBJ2-3, the complete variable domain is DSGVTQTPKHLITATGQRVTLRCSPRSGDLSVYWYQQSLDQGLQFLIQYYNGEERAKGNILERFSAQQFPDLHSELNLSSLELGDSALYFCSSSGNHRDARNTDTQYFGPGTRLTVL.

This clonotype was recorded many times. This chain links TRBV4-2 with TRBJ2-1; unclear D gene. Germline CDR1 reads LGHNA; CDR2 reads YNFKEQ. This CDR3 comprises 13 residues. V lost 1 base and J 7 bases, leaving 8 bases between the germline ends. The CDR3 region is CASSQVDRNEQFF. CDR3 in DNA: TGTGCCAGCAGCCAAGTTGATCGGAATGAGCAGTTCTTC.

The rearrangement links TRBV7-9 to TRBJ2-7, with TRBD2 matching over 13 bases. The length of the CDR3 is 15 residues. The V gene's germline CDR1 is SEHNR and CDR2 FQNEAQ (reference sequence). Trimming took 3 bases from V and 7 from J; bases not matched to a gene: 6. The CDR3 region is CASSFIGTSGDEQYF. The CDR3 DNA reads as TGTGCCAGCAGCTTTATCGGGACTAGCGGGGATGAGCAGTACTTC.

As regards this clonotype: At one end the junction does not follow the germline gene, possibly because of a read error. The V gene is TRBV6-1, the J gene TRBJ1-5; maybe TRBD1 (5 bases). CDR3 length: 14 residues. From germline, CDR1 is MNHNS and CDR2 SASEGT. The CDR3 is CVSSEVGQGQPQHF. In DNA form, the CDR3 reads TGTGTCAGCAGTGAGGTGGGGCAAGGGCAGCCCCAGCATTTT.

This clonotype was found a few times. The chain recombines TRBV7-9 with TRBJ1-1; D not resolved. CDR3 length: 13 amino acids. Trimming cost V 2 bases and J 7 bases, with 11 bases left between them. Looked up from germline, CDR1 is SEHNR and CDR2 is FQNEAQ (reference sequence). CDR3 amino acids: CASSLYGGVEAFF. The CDR3 DNA is TGTGCCAGCAGCTTATACGGTGGGGTTGAAGCTTTCTTT.

The V and J genes are TRBV27 and TRBJ2-1; 7 bases align to TRBD2. CDR3 length equals 16 residues. V shed 5 bases and J 0 bases; nucleotides not matched to a gene: 7. Germline V gene data show CDR1 as MNHEY and CDR2 as SMNVEV (reference sequence). DNA for the CDR3: TGTGCCAGCAGTAGTAGAGCGGGGACCTCCTACAATGAGCAGTTCTTC. Its protein product is CASSSRAGTSYNEQFF.

This chain joins TRBV20-1 and TRBJ2-4, with TRBD1 as a possible D gene (5 bases). V shed 5 bases and J shed 4 bases, with 6 bases lying between them. Germline CDR1 and CDR2: DFQATT and SNEGSKA (reference sequence). The CDR3 loop spans 11 amino acids. This CDR3 reads CSAYRKNIQYF. DNA for the CDR3: TGCAGTGCTTACAGGAAAAACATTCAGTACTTC.

About this clonotype itself: A much larger clone sits a single nucleotide away, making a read error possible. V gene TRBV6-6 combines with J gene TRBJ2-1, with TRBD1 matching 7 bases. V lost 2 bases, J lost 13 bases, and 14 bases stayed unmatched. The CDR3 is 15 residues long. Looked up from germline, CDR1 is MNHNY and CDR2 is SVGAGI (reference sequence). The CDR3 spells CASSYAWTGQETQFF. CDR3 nucleotides: TGTGCCAGCAGTTACGCATGGACAGGTCAAGAGACCCAGTTCTTC.

This clonotype was observed a few times. The chain couples TRBV7-2 to TRBJ2-7; no clear D. The CDR3 is made up of 14 amino acids. Per germline, CDR1 SGHTA and CDR2 FQGNSA. Trimming took off 2 bases at V and 5 bases at J, with 13 bases between the two ends. CDR3 residues: CASSLPELAHEQYF. In nucleotides, the CDR3 is TGTGCCAGCAGCTTACCGGAACTCGCCCACGAGCAGTACTTC.

The chain carries TRBV29-1 and TRBJ2-1; D is uncertain. The DNA end is more similar to TRBJ2-7, so the J call may be wrong. This CDR3 has 16 amino acids. From germline, CDR1 is SQVTM and CDR2 ANQGSEA. The CDR3 nucleotides are TGCAGCGGCCAGAAGTCGGGCCTAAGCTCCTACAATGAGCAGTACTTC. Protein product: CSGQKSGLSSYNEQYF.

The chain joins TRBV20-1 to TRBJ2-1, with 9 positions matching TRBD2. The V gene's germline CDR1 is DFQATT and CDR2 SNEGSKA (reference sequence). J was trimmed by 6 bases and V by 6 bases; bases with no gene match: 12. The length of the CDR3 is 15 residues. CDR3 sequence: CSANSWRGGRNEQFF. Here the CDR3 DNA reads TGCAGTGCCAACTCCTGGCGGGGGGGCCGCAATGAGCAGTTCTTC.

A few counts support this clonotype. V is TRBV4-2 and J is TRBJ2-5, with 11 bases that match TRBD2. The CDR3 has 16 residues. Trimming took 2 bases from V and 1 from J; bases not matched to a gene: 3. Germline V gene data show CDR1 as LGHNA and CDR2 as YNFKEQ. This CDR3 reads CASSQPSGGIQETQYF. The CDR3, as DNA: TGTGCCAGCAGCCAACCTAGCGGGGGGATCCAAGAGACCCAGTACTTC.

This chain connects TRBV9 to TRBJ2-1; 7 nucleotides match TRBD2. J was trimmed by 5 bases and V by 0 bases; bases with no gene match: 2. The CDR3 length is 14 residues. Germline loops: CDR1 SGDLS, CDR2 YYNGEE. CDR3 sequence (DNA): TGTGCCAGCAGCGTAGGAGCGGGGAACAATGAGCAGTTCTTC. As protein: CASSVGAGNNEQFF.

The J gene is TRBJ2-5, the V gene TRBV29-1, with no clear D. Trimming pared 1 base from V and 5 bases from J, leaving 14 bases between. CDR1 is SQVTM and CDR2 is ANQGSEA in the germline V gene. The CDR3 spans 14 residues. The CDR3 DNA is TGCAGCGTTGAAGTCTGGGTCCTGGGGGAGACCCAGTACTTC. Protein sequence: CSVEVWVLGETQYF. The whole variable domain, filled in from reference TRBV29-1 and TRBJ2-5, reads SAVISQKPSRDICQRGTSLTIQCQVDSQVTMMFWYRQQPGQSLTLIATANQGSEATYESGFVIDKFPISRPNLTFSTLTVSNMSPEDSSIYLCSVEVWVLGETQYFGPGTRLLVL.

J is TRBJ1-5 and V is TRBV12-3 or TRBV12-4; D may be TRBD1 (5 bases). The CDR3 loop spans 15 amino acids. V was clipped by 6 bases and J by 0 bases, with 12 bases between them. CDR3 DNA: TGTGCCAGCAGCCAAAGACAGACTAGCAATCAGCCCCAGCATTTT. Translating it yields CASSQRQTSNQPQHF.

This clonotype was seen once. The V gene is TRBV2, the J gene TRBJ1-2; D gene ambiguous. V lost 8 bases and J 5 bases, leaving 21 bases between the germline ends. Germline lookup yields CDR1 SNHLY and CDR2 FYNNEI. This CDR3 comprises 15 residues. The CDR3 region has the DNA TGTGCCAGCGGAGAGGACGCCTCGGGTTTATATGGCTACACCTTC. Protein sequence: CASGEDASGLYGYTF.

This rearrangement joins TRBV12-3 or TRBV12-4 to TRBJ2-5, with D maybe TRBD1 (6 bases). This CDR3 is built from 14 residues. With 6 bases removed from V and 8 bases from J, the gap between germline ends came to 19 bases. The CDR3, as DNA: TGTGCCAGCAGGAGCGTGGCAGGGGTGGGAACCCAGTACTTC. Protein sequence: CASRSVAGVGTQYF.

About this clonotype itself: A much more abundant neighbour one base away suggests this may be a read error. The chain carries TRBV5-1 and TRBJ2-7; maybe TRBD1 (6 bases). Trimming pared 2 bases from V and 7 bases from J, leaving 22 bases between. The CDR3 consists of 16 residues. In germline, CDR1 is SGHRS, CDR2 YFSETQ. CDR3 in amino acids: CASSFSPTQGSAEQYF. CDR3 DNA sequence: TGCGCCAGCAGCTTTTCGCCGACGCAGGGGAGTGCTGAGCAGTACTTC.

The CDR3 DNA reads as TGTGCCAGCAGTTGGGGGGGTTTCGATGAGCAGTACTTC. This codes for CASSWGGFDEQYF. V is TRBV27 and J is TRBJ2-7, with 7 bases fitting TRBD2. This CDR3 comprises 13 residues. The V segment lost 4 bases and the J segment 7 bases; nucleotides outside the gene matches: 7. The germline V gene encodes CDR1 MNHEY and CDR2 SMNVEV (reference sequence).

V usage is TRBV20-1 and J usage is TRBJ2-1, with D perhaps TRBD1 (5 bases). Germline V gene lookup returns CDR1 DFQATT and CDR2 SNEGSKA (reference sequence). This CDR3 has 15 residues. V lost 5 bases to trimming and J lost 0 bases, with 14 bases between them. The DNA for the CDR3 is TGCAGTGCTTCGACAGTCGCCGGCTCCTACAATGAGCAGTTCTTC. Translating gives CSASTVAGSYNEQFF.

This chain connects TRBV4-1 to TRBJ2-5; 8 nucleotides agree with TRBD2. The junction had 21 bases not matched to a gene; V was cut back by 4 bases and J by 11 bases. The CDR3 loop spans 17 amino acids. Looked up from germline, CDR1 is MGHRA and CDR2 is YSYEKL. The CDR3 region is CASSPPGLVGARNEQYF. The CDR3 DNA reads TGCGCCAGCAGCCCTCCGGGACTAGTTGGTGCGCGCAATGAGCAGTACTTC.

On this clonotype itself: At one end the junction does not follow the germline gene, possibly because of a read error. Here the CDR3 DNA reads TGTGCCAGCAGTGGTGGACAGGGCCCAGATAGGCAGTATTTT. As protein: CASSGGQGPDRQYF. The chain couples TRBV27 to TRBJ2-3; 8 bases agree with TRBD1. Germline V lookup: CDR1 MNHEY, CDR2 SMNVEV (reference sequence). The CDR3 consists of 14 residues.

The rearrangement links TRBV21-1 to TRBJ2-3; the table gives TRBD1 as D, unverified against the DNA. TRBV21-1 is annotated as a pseudogene. The CDR3 has 15 residues. This CDR3 reads CASGTQGASTDTQYF. The CDR3 nucleotides read TGTGCCAGCGGCACACAGGGGGCTAGCACAGATACGCAGTATTTT.